Sequencing of this TCR beta chain was carried out in a study of cytomegalovirus exposure and HLA in healthy donors. In the PCR, 60 Vbeta and 13 Jbeta primers were used. Clones were sequenced by immunoSEQ multiplex PCR, and TCRdb holds only the in-frame ones, with some missing. The table records more than 150,000 clones, around 76% of them present only once. V lost 8 bases to trimming and J lost 8 bases, with 10 bases between them. Germline-derived CDR1 and CDR2 are MNHNY and SVGAGI (reference sequence). The CDR3 totals 12 residues. The chain uses TRBV6-6 and TRBJ1-6, with a weak D call TRBD1 (6 bases). The sample comprised PBMCs. The TCR originated in a woman aged 25 to 39 in good health and CMV-seropositive. The CDR3, as DNA: TGTGCCAGCGACTCAGGGGATTCACCCCTCCACTTT. This sequence encodes CASDSGDSPLHF.